These T cell receptor beta chains were read from a single sample in a study of shared clonotypes between healthy human individuals. Clones were sequenced by immunoSEQ multiplex PCR, and TCRdb holds only the in-frame ones, with some missing. Seen here are millions of clones, around nine tenths observed once, and the top ten hold about 0.13%. The sample was naive CD4+ T cells sorted from blood. The receptors here all came from a man aged 18 to 29 in good health. CDR3s include the opening cysteine and the closing phenylalanine or tryptophan. Each record gives: D gene, clone size, J gene, V gene, CDR3 length, CDR3 DNA, CDR3 protein. A D gene is named only where the DNA matches it firmly. Clone size is not always given. Where it is, it says once, few, many or a class for expanded clones.

D gene: NA; clone size: once; J gene: TRBJ2-1; V gene: TRBV6-5; CDR3 length: 14; CDR3 DNA: TGTGCCAGCAGGGAGTTGGGGGTTTACAATGAGCAGTTCTTC; CDR3 protein: CASRELGVYNEQFF
D gene: TRBD1; clone size: once; J gene: TRBJ1-4; V gene: TRBV7-2; CDR3 length: 15; CDR3 DNA: TGTGCCAGCAGCTTAGGACAGGGGGGAAATGAAAAACTGTTTTTT; CDR3 protein: CASSLGQGGNEKLFF
D gene: TRBD1; clone size: NA; J gene: TRBJ1-4; V gene: TRBV27; CDR3 length: 16; CDR3 DNA: TGTGCCAGCAGACAGGGGGCCCTGTCAACTAATGAAAAACTGTTTTTT; CDR3 protein: CASRQGALSTNEKLFF
D gene: TRBD1; clone size: NA; J gene: TRBJ1-1; V gene: TRBV5-6; CDR3 length: 12; CDR3 DNA: TGTGCCAGCAGCTCCGGGACAGGGCGGGCTTTCTTT; CDR3 protein: CASSSGTGRAFF
D gene: NA; clone size: NA; J gene: TRBJ2-1; V gene: TRBV9; CDR3 length: 13; CDR3 DNA: TGTGCCAGCAGCCAGGGCGGGGTCAATGAGCAGTTCTTC; CDR3 protein: CASSQGGVNEQFF
D gene: TRBD1; clone size: NA; J gene: TRBJ2-1; V gene: TRBV5-1; CDR3 length: 14; CDR3 DNA: TGCGCCAGCAGCTCCTTGGACAGGGCCTATGAGCAGTTCTTC; CDR3 protein: CASSSLDRAYEQFF
D gene: NA; clone size: NA; J gene: TRBJ2-1; V gene: TRBV10-1; CDR3 length: 20; CDR3 DNA: TGCGCCAGCAGTGAGTCGATAGTCGCGGGGGCAAAAACCTCCTACAATGAGCAGTTCTTC; CDR3 protein: CASSESIVAGAKTSYNEQFF
D gene: NA; clone size: NA; J gene: TRBJ2-7; V gene: TRBV10-3; CDR3 length: 14; CDR3 DNA: TGTGCCACCTCATCCCGGACAGCTTCCTACGAGCAGTACTTC; CDR3 protein: CATSSRTASYEQYF
D gene: TRBD1; clone size: NA; J gene: TRBJ2-2; V gene: TRBV19; CDR3 length: 15; CDR3 DNA: TGTGCCAGTAGCCCTAAGACAGGGTTCACCGGGGAGCTGTTTTTT; CDR3 protein: CASSPKTGFTGELFF
D gene: NA; clone size: NA; J gene: TRBJ2-3; V gene: TRBV30; CDR3 length: 12; CDR3 DNA: TGTGCCTGGAGTTTCCGGACAGATACGCAGTATTTT; CDR3 protein: CAWSFRTDTQYF
D gene: NA; clone size: NA; J gene: TRBJ1-1; V gene: TRBV6-5; CDR3 length: 14; CDR3 DNA: TGTGCCACCGGAAAGGGATCTCGGAACACTGAAGCTTTCTTT; CDR3 protein: CATGKGSRNTEAFF
D gene: NA; clone size: NA; J gene: TRBJ2-1; V gene: TRBV7-9; CDR3 length: 16; CDR3 DNA: TGTGCCAGCAGCTTGACTAGGAGGGGGACTGGCGATGAGCAGTTCTTC; CDR3 protein: CASSLTRRGTGDEQFF
D gene: NA; clone size: few; J gene: TRBJ1-6; V gene: TRBV2; CDR3 length: 15; CDR3 DNA: TGTGCCAGCAATCGGGAGGGGCAGATAAATTCACCCCTCCACTTT; CDR3 protein: CASNREGQINSPLHF
D gene: TRBD1; clone size: NA; J gene: TRBJ1-6; V gene: TRBV6-5; CDR3 length: 15; CDR3 DNA: TGTGCCAGCAGTTCCCCAGGGACAGGGGCATCACCCCTCCACTTT; CDR3 protein: CASSSPGTGASPLHF
D gene: NA; clone size: NA; J gene: TRBJ2-2; V gene: TRBV30; CDR3 length: 14; CDR3 DNA: TGTGCCTGGAGTGTACGATTTGGAACCGGGGAGCTGTTTTTT; CDR3 protein: CAWSVRFGTGELFF
D gene: TRBD1; clone size: NA; J gene: TRBJ2-7; V gene: TRBV29-1; CDR3 length: 12; CDR3 DNA: TGCAGCGTTGCGAGGGGGCTTGGGGAGCAGTACTTC; CDR3 protein: CSVARGLGEQYF
D gene: NA; clone size: NA; J gene: TRBJ1-2; V gene: TRBV5-1; CDR3 length: 15; CDR3 DNA: TGCGCCAGCAGCTCTCTCCCCGCGGGTATAGAAGGCTACACCTTC; CDR3 protein: CASSSLPAGIEGYTF
D gene: NA; clone size: NA; J gene: TRBJ2-3; V gene: TRBV19; CDR3 length: 17; CDR3 DNA: TGTGCCAGTAGTAGAACCGGGCCTCGAGGGGGCACAGATACGCAGTATTTT; CDR3 protein: CASSRTGPRGGTDTQYF
D gene: NA; clone size: NA; J gene: TRBJ2-7; V gene: TRBV18; CDR3 length: 14; CDR3 DNA: TGTGCCAGCTCACCACCGGGCTTACGGGGCGAGCAGTACTTC; CDR3 protein: CASSPPGLRGEQYF
D gene: NA; clone size: once; J gene: TRBJ1-4; V gene: TRBV2; CDR3 length: 14; CDR3 DNA: TGTGCCAGCAGTGAAGCGCTTATTAATGAAAAACTGTTTTTT; CDR3 protein: CASSEALINEKLFF
D gene: NA; clone size: NA; J gene: TRBJ2-7; V gene: TRBV5-4; CDR3 length: 14; CDR3 DNA: TGTGCCAGCAGCTCGGTCGCGGGGTCCTACGAGCAGTACTTC; CDR3 protein: CASSSVAGSYEQYF
D gene: TRBD2; clone size: NA; J gene: TRBJ2-1; V gene: TRBV4-3; CDR3 length: 17; CDR3 DNA: TGCGCCAGCAGCCAAAGTCTAGCGGGAGTACGCCAGGGTGAGCAGTTCTTC; CDR3 protein: CASSQSLAGVRQGEQFF
D gene: NA; clone size: NA; J gene: TRBJ2-2; V gene: TRBV5-1; CDR3 length: 15; CDR3 DNA: TGCGCCAGCAGCTGGGGTGGTGCGAACACCGGGGAGCTGTTTTTT; CDR3 protein: CASSWGGANTGELFF
D gene: NA; clone size: NA; J gene: TRBJ2-2; V gene: TRBV9; CDR3 length: 17; CDR3 DNA: TGTGCCAGCAGCCCGATAAGGACAAGGCGACAACACCGGGAGCTGTTTTTT; CDR3 protein: CASSPIRTRRQHRELFF
D gene: NA; clone size: NA; J gene: TRBJ1-1; V gene: TRBV5-1; CDR3 length: 17; CDR3 DNA: TGCGCCAGCAGCTTTGCCGTCCCGGGGTCCGGGAATACTGAAGCTTTCTTT; CDR3 protein: CASSFAVPGSGNTEAFF
D gene: TRBD1; clone size: once; J gene: TRBJ2-7; V gene: TRBV27; CDR3 length: 15; CDR3 DNA: TGTGCCAGCAGCGTGGTAAGGGGGCCCTCCTACGAGCAGTACTTC; CDR3 protein: CASSVVRGPSYEQYF
D gene: NA; clone size: NA; J gene: TRBJ2-7; V gene: TRBV2; CDR3 length: 15; CDR3 DNA: TGTGCCAGCAGTTTGGACCGACCTAGCTCCTACGAGCAGTACTTC; CDR3 protein: CASSLDRPSSYEQYF
D gene: TRBD1; clone size: NA; J gene: TRBJ1-4; V gene: TRBV2; CDR3 length: 15; CDR3 DNA: TGTGCCAGCAGACCCCAGGGGGCCAGTAGAGGAAAACTGTTTTTT; CDR3 protein: CASRPQGASRGKLFF
D gene: NA; clone size: NA; J gene: TRBJ2-5; V gene: TRBV6-5; CDR3 length: 14; CDR3 DNA: TGTGCCAGCAGATCACGGGGACGTCAGGAGACCCAGTACTTC; CDR3 protein: CASRSRGRQETQYF
D gene: TRBD2; clone size: once; J gene: TRBJ2-7; V gene: TRBV7-8; CDR3 length: 13; CDR3 DNA: TGTGCCAGCAGCTTAGGACTAGCGGGAGAAAAGGACTTC; CDR3 protein: CASSLGLAGEKDF
D gene: NA; clone size: once; J gene: TRBJ2-1; V gene: TRBV5-1; CDR3 length: 17; CDR3 DNA: TGCGCCAGCAGCTTGGAAGGGAACCCCAGCTCCTACAATGAGCAGTTCTTC; CDR3 protein: CASSLEGNPSSYNEQFF
D gene: NA; clone size: once; J gene: TRBJ2-5; V gene: TRBV30; CDR3 length: 11; CDR3 DNA: TGTGCCTGGAAAACCGTGGAGACCCAGTACTTC; CDR3 protein: CAWKTVETQYF
D gene: NA; clone size: NA; J gene: TRBJ1-2; V gene: TRBV15; CDR3 length: 13; CDR3 DNA: TGTGCCACCAGCAGAGACGCCATCTATGGCTACACCTTC; CDR3 protein: CATSRDAIYGYTF
D gene: TRBD1; clone size: NA; J gene: TRBJ2-6; V gene: TRBV18; CDR3 length: 18; CDR3 DNA: TGTGCCAGCTCACCACCGACAGGGGTTAGCTCTGGGGCCAACGTCCTGACTTTC; CDR3 protein: CASSPPTGVSSGANVLTF
D gene: TRBD2; clone size: NA; J gene: TRBJ2-7; V gene: TRBV7-2; CDR3 length: 14; CDR3 DNA: TGTGCCAGCAGCCGGACTAGCGGAGCCTACGAGCAGTACTTC; CDR3 protein: CASSRTSGAYEQYF
D gene: NA; clone size: once; J gene: TRBJ2-1; V gene: TRBV20-1; CDR3 length: 10; CDR3 DNA: TGCAGTGCTAGGAAGAATGAGCAGTTCTTC; CDR3 protein: CSARKNEQFF